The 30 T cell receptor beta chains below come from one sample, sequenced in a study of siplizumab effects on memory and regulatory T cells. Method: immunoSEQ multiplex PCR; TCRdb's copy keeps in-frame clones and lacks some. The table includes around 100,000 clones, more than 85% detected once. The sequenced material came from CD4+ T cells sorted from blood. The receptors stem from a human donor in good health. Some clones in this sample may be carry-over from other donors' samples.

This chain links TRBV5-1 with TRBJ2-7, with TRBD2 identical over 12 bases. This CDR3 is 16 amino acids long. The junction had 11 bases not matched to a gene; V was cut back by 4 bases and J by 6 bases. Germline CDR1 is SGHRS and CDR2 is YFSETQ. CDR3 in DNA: TGCGCCAGCAGCCTGGTTGCAGGACTAGCGGGAAGCGAGCAGTACTTC. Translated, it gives CASSLVAGLAGSEQYF.

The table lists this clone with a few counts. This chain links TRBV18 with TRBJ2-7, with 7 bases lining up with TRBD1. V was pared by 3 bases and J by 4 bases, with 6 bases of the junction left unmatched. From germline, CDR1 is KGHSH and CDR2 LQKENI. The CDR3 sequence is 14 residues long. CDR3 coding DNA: TGTGCCAGCTCACCTCTAGGGGGCGCATACGAGCAGTACTTC. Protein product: CASSPLGGAYEQYF.

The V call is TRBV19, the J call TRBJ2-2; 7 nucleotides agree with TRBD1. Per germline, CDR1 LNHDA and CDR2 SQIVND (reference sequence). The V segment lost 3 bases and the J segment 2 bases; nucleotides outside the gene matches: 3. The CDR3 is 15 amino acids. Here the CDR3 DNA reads TGTGCCAGTAGTATCGACAGGGTCAACACCGGGGAGCTGTTTTTT. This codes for CASSIDRVNTGELFF.

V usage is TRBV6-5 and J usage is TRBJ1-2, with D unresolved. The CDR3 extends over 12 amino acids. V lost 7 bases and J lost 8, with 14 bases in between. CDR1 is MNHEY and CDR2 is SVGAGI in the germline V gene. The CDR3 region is CASTRGPDGYTF. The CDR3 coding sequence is TGTGCCAGCACCCGAGGTCCAGACGGCTACACCTTC.

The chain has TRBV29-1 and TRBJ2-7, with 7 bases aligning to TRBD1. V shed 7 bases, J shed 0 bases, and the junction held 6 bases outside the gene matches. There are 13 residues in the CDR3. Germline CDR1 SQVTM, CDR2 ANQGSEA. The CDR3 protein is CSATGAPSYEQYF. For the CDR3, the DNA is TGCAGCGCAACAGGGGCGCCCTCCTACGAGCAGTACTTC.

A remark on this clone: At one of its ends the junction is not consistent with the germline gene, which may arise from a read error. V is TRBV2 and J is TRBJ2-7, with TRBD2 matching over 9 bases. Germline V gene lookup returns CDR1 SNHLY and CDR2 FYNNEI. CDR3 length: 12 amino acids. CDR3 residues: CASWKLAGSLIF. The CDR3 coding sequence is TGTGCCAGCTGGAAACTAGCGGGTAGCCTAATATTC. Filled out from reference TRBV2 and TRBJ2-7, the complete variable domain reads EPEVTQTPSHQVTQMGQEVILRCVPISNHLYFYWYRQILGQKVEFLVSFYNNEISEKSEIFDDQFSVERPDGSNFTLKIRSTKLEDSAMYFCASWKLAGSLIFGPGTRLTVT.

This CDR3 is CASSQDRDGTEAFF. The CDR3, as DNA: TGTGCCAGCAGCCAAGATCGAGACGGCACTGAAGCTTTCTTT. The gene calls are TRBV4-2 and TRBJ1-1; no reliable D call. Per germline, CDR1 LGHNA and CDR2 YNFKEQ. The V end was cut by 0 bases, the J end by 4 bases, with 9 bases between. CDR3 length: 14 residues.

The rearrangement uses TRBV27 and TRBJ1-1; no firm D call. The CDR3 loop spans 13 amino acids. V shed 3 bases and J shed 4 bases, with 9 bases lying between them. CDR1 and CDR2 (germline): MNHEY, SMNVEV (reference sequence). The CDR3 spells CASSLGGITEAFF. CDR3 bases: TGTGCCAGCAGTTTGGGAGGGATCACTGAAGCTTTCTTT.

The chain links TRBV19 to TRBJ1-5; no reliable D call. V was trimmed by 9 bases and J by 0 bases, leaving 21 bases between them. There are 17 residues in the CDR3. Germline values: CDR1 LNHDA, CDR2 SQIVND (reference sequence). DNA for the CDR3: TGTGCCAGCATGTCAGCATTTTCGCGTTATAGCAATCAGCCCCAGCATTTT. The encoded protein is CASMSAFSRYSNQPQHF.

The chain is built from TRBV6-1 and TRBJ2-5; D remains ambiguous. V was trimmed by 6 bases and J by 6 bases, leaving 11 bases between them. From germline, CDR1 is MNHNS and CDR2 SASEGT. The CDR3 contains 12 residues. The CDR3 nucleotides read TGTGCCAGCAGCGTGGGTAGGAAGACCCAGTACTTC. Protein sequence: CASSVGRKTQYF.

This chain's CDR3 is CASSHSGTAKNIQYF. The CDR3 coding sequence is TGCGCCAGCAGCCATTCAGGGACAGCCAAAAACATTCAGTACTTC. The chain employs TRBV5-1 and TRBJ2-4; D is perhaps TRBD1 or TRBD2 (5 bases each). From germline, CDR1 is SGHRS and CDR2 YFSETQ. CDR3 size: 15 residues. Trimming pared 4 bases from V and 0 bases from J, leaving 11 bases between.

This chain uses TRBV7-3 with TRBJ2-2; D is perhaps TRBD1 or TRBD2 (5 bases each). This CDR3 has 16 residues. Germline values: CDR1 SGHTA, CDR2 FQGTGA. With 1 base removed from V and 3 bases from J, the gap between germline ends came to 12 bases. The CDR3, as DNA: TGTGCCAGCAGCTTAAATCAGGGACGCGACACCGGGGAGCTGTTTTTT. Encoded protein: CASSLNQGRDTGELFF.

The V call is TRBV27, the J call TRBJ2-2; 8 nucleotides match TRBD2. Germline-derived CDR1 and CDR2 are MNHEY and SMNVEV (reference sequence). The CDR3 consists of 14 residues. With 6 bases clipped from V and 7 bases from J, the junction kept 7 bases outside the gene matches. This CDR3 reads CASSPGTSNGELFF. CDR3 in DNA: TGTGCCAGCAGCCCCGGGACTAGTAACGGGGAGCTGTTTTTT.

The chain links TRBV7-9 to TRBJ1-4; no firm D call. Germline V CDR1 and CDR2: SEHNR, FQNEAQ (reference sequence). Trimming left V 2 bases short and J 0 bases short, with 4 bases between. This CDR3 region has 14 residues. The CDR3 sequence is CASSLIATNEKLFF. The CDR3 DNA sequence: TGTGCCAGCAGCTTAATTGCAACTAATGAAAAACTGTTTTTT.

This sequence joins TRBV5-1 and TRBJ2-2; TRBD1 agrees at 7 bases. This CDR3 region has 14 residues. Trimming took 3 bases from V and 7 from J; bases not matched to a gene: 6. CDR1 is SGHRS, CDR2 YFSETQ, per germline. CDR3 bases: TGCGCCAGCAGCTCACAGGGGCTGGGCGGGGAGCTGTTTTTT. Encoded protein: CASSSQGLGGELFF.

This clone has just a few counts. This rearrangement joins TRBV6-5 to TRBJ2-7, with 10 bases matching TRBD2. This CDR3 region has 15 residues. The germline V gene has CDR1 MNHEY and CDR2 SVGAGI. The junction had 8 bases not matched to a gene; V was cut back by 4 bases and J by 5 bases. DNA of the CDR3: TGTGCCAGCAGTTCCTTTAGCGGGAGGAGAAACGAGCAGTACTTC. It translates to CASSSFSGRRNEQYF.

The CDR3 DNA sequence: TGTGCCAGCAGTTCGAGGGAGCGGGAGAGCACAGATACGCAGTATTTT. Translated: CASSSRERESTDTQYF. The chain carries TRBV27 and TRBJ2-3, with 8 positions matching TRBD2. There are 16 residues in the CDR3. Germline V CDR1 and CDR2: MNHEY, SMNVEV (reference sequence). The ends lost 4 bases at V and 0 bases at J; junction bases unmatched: 6.

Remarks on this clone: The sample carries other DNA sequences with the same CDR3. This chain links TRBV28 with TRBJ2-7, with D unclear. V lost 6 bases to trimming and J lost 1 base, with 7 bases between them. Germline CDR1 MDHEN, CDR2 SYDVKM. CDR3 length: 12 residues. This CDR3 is CASRASSYEQYF. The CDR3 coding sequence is TGTGCCAGCAGGGCCTCTTCCTACGAGCAGTACTTC.

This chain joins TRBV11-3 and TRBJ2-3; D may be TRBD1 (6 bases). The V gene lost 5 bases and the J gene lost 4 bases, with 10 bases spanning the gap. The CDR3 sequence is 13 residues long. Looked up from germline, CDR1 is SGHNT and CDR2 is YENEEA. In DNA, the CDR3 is TGTGCCAGCAGCCTGGGGGCCCCAGATACGCAGTATTTT. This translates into CASSLGAPDTQYF.

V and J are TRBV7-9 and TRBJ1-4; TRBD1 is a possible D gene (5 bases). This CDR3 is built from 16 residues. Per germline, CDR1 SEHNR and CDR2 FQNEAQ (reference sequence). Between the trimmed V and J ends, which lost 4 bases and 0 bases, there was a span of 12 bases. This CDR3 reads CASSSLQGSTNEKLFF. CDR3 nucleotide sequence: TGTGCCAGCAGCTCCCTTCAGGGCTCAACTAATGAAAAACTGTTTTTT. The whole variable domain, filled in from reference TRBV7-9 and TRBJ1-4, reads DTGVSQNPRHKITKRGQNVTFRCDPISEHNRLYWYRQTLGQGPEFLTYFQNEAQLEKSRLLSDRFSAERPKGSFSTLEIQRTEQGDSAMYLCASSSLQGSTNEKLFFGSGTQLSVL.

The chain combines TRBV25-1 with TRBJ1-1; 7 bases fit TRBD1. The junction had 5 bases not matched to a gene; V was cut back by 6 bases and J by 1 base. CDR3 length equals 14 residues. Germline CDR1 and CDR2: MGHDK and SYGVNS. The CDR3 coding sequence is TGTGCCAGCAGAGAGACAGGGTGGAACACTGAAGCTTTCTTT. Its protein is CASRETGWNTEAFF.

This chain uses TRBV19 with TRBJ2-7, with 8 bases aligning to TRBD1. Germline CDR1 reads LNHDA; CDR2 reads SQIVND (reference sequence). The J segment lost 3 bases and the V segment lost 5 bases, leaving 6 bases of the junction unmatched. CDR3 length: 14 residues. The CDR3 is CASSDRGYYYEQYF. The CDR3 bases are TGTGCCAGTAGTGACAGGGGCTACTACTACGAGCAGTACTTC.

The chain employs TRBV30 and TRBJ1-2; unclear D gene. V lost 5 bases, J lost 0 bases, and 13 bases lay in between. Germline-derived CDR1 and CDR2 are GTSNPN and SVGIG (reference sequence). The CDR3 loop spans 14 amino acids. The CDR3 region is CAWGRVRSNYGYTF. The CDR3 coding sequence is TGTGCCTGGGGACGTGTGCGCTCTAACTATGGCTACACCTTC. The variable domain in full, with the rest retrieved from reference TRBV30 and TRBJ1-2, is SQTIHQWPATLVQPVGSPLSLECTVEGTSNPNLYWYRQAAGRGLQLLFYSVGIGQISSEVPQNLSASRPQDRQFILSSKKLLLSDSGFYLCAWGRVRSNYGYTFGSGTRLTVV.

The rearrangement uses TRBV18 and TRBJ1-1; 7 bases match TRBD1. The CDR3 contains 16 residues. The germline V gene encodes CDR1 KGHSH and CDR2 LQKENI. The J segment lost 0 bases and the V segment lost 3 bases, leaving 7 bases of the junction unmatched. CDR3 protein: CASSPPWQGVNTEAFF. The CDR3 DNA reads TGTGCCAGCTCACCCCCTTGGCAGGGGGTGAACACTGAAGCTTTCTTT.

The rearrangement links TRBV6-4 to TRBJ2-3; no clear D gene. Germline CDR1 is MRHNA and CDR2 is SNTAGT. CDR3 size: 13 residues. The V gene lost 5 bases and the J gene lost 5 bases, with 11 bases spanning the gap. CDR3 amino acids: CASSIISGDTQYF. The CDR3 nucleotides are TGTGCCAGCAGTATTATATCAGGAGATACGCAGTATTTT.

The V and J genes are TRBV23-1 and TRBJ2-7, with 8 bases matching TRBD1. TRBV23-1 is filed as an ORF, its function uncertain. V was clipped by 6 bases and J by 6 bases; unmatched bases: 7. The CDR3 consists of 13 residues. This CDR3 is CASRRDRNFEQYF. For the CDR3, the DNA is TGCGCCAGCAGACGGGACAGGAATTTCGAGCAGTACTTC.

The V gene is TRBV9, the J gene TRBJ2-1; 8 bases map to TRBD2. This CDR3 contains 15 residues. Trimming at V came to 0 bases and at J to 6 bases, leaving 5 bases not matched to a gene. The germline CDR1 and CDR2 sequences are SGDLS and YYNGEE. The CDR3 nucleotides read TGTGCCAGCAGCGTAGGTGGGACTAGAGGCAATGAGCAGTTCTTC. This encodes CASSVGGTRGNEQFF.

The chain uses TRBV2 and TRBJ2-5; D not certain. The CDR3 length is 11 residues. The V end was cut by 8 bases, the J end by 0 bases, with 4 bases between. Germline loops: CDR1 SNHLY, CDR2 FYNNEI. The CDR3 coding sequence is TGTGCCAGCCTGTACCAAGAGACCCAGTACTTC. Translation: CASLYQETQYF.

The DNA for the CDR3 is TGTGCCAGCTCACTCTTCGGGGGCGGGAGAGACGCAGATACGCAGTATTTT. Protein sequence: CASSLFGGGRDADTQYF. This chain connects TRBV18 to TRBJ2-3; the D gene is possibly TRBD2 (7 bases). The CDR3 runs 17 residues. V was shortened by 4 bases and J by 4 bases, with 21 bases between the two germline ends. Germline V CDR1 and CDR2: KGHSH, LQKENI.

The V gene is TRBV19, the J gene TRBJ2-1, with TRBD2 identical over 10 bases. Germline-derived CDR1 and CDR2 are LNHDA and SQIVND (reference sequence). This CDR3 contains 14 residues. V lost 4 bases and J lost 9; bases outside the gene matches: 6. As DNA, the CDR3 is TGTGCCAGTAGTAGGCTAGCGGGAGACATTGAGCAGTTCTTC. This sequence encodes CASSRLAGDIEQFF.